This T cell receptor (beta chain) appears in the sequencing data of a study of molecular identifiers for immune sequencing clone quantification. Across the study: In the replicates, RNA derived from about 21,000 or 97,000 naive CD8 cells was divided into five parts, and four were sequenced.

TCRdb fed the PCR reads into MiXCR, producing one record per CDR3 protein. The table shows approximately 90,000 distinct CDR3 sequences, with 24% occurring only once. Germline lookup yields CDR1 SGHNT and CDR2 YENEEA. This CDR3 is 12 amino acids long. Sorted naive CD8 T cells, 20,000 to 1,000,000, were sequenced from 10%, 30% or 50% RNA. Comment on this clonotype: A read error may be the cause here, since a much bigger clone is one base away.

This receptor was taken from a human donor in good health. Some libraries in this study had Jurkat cell RNA spiked in. The chain is built from TRBV11-3 and TRBJ2-1; D gene ambiguous. Input material: naive CD8+ T cells from blood, with Jurkat cell RNA spiked in. Subset denoted: FACS-sorted CD8+CD4-CCR7+CD45RA+ naive T cells. CDR3 bases: TGTGCCAGCAGCTTAGACTACAATGAGCCGTTCTTC. It codes for CASSLDYNEPFF.